Listed here is a single TCR beta chain. A second PCR of 7 to 11 cycles used a sample-barcoded 5' primer and a J-beta primer mix. From the 5' RACE reads, TCRdb called clonotypes with MiXCR, one entry per CDR3 protein. The profile shows more than 1,000,000 distinct CDR3 sequences, about 25% of them singletons. This specimen belongs to a study of blood T cells in healthy people across ages. The germline CDR1 and CDR2 sequences are MNHEY and SMNVEV (reference sequence). V was cut by 1 base and J by 2 bases, with 9 bases left in between. The CDR3 consists of 14 residues. Another study also made use of these data, one on T cells of mothers and their children. Per that study: The TCR beta CDR3 read count exceeded 9 million for each mother and was about 3 million for each child.

The material sequenced was blood. This receptor was obtained from a girl aged 2-10 years in good health. The gene calls are TRBV27 and TRBJ2-7, with a tentative D call TRBD1 (6 bases). As DNA, the CDR3 is TGTGCCAGCAGTTTATGGGACAACACCTACGAGCAGTACTTC. Translating it yields CASSLWDNTYEQYF.